Given below is one T cell receptor (beta chain) in context. The limits of the CDR3 on the DNA are not certain, so only TCRdb's listed CDR3 is given. Primers used in a second PCR of about 7 to 12 cycles were a sample-barcoded 5' primer and a J-beta primer mix. One entry per CDR3 protein, called by TCRdb with MiXCR from the 5' RACE reads. The table shows about 800,000 distinct CDR3 sequences, with 20% to 25% occurring only once. Including both end residues, the CDR3 is 12 amino acids long. Germline CDR1 reads MNHEY; CDR2 reads SVGAGI. These data are taken from a study of blood T cells in healthy people across ages. These data were likewise used in another study, on T cells of mothers and their children.

The gene calls are TRBV6-5 and TRBJ2-1; the table assigns TRBD1, which was not confirmed against the DNA. The TCR originated in a boy aged 10-17 years in good health. Sample: blood. The CDR3 spells CASSILGDEQFF.